The 30 T cell receptor beta chains reported below all come from one sample, sequenced in a study of glioma-infiltrating T cells. TCR alpha and beta CDR3 regions were amplified from RNA using iRepertoire nested multiplex PCR. Each CDR3 protein is one row after TCRdb ran MiXCR on the multiplex PCR reads. In the table there are about 190,000 distinct CDR3 sequences, over 25% of which are singletons. Sequencing used glioma tissue, nonneoplastic brain tissue, or PBMCs (not recorded which). All receptors come from a human donor with low-grade glioma or glioblastoma, undergoing nonglioma brain surgery, or in good health (not recorded which).

To note about this clonotype: This sequence may be a read error, since a much larger clone differs from it by one base. CDR3 DNA: TGTGCCATCAGCTGTGGACAAGGGGGGAACTATGGCTACACCTTC. Translation gives CAISCGQGGNYGYTF. V usage is TRBV10-3 and J usage is TRBJ1-2; possibly TRBD1 for D (6 bases). Trimming removed 6 bases from V and 2 bases from J, with 16 bases in between. CDR1 is ENHRY and CDR2 is SYGVKD in the germline V gene. The CDR3 sequence is 15 residues long.

This clonotype was recorded many times. V usage is TRBV4-1 and J usage is TRBJ2-5, with 11 bases identical to TRBD2. Unmatched junction bases numbered 5, after V lost 1 base and J lost 4 bases. The CDR3 is 16 amino acids. CDR1 is MGHRA and CDR2 is YSYEKL in the germline V gene. The chain's CDR3 is CASSQGYGLAGETQYF. Written as DNA, the CDR3 is TGCGCCAGCAGCCAAGGATACGGACTAGCGGGAGAGACCCAGTACTTC.

This clonotype was counted ten times or more. The chain recombines TRBV27 with TRBJ2-4; no firm D call. The DNA matches TRBJ2-5 better at its end, which makes the J call doubtful. In germline, CDR1 is MNHEY, CDR2 SMNVEV (reference sequence). The CDR3 consists of 11 residues. CDR3 sequence reads: CASTDRQTQYF. Written as DNA, the CDR3 is TGTGCCAGCACCGACCGACAGACCCAGTACTTC.

On this clonotype itself: This may come from a read error, since a much larger clone is one base off. The chain links TRBV7-9 to TRBJ2-5, with TRBD1 matching 10 bases. The germline CDR1 and CDR2 sequences are SEHNR and FQNEAQ (reference sequence). V dropped 10 bases and J dropped 2; count of bases not matched to a gene: 10. The CDR3 sequence is 15 residues long. The CDR3 DNA is TGTGCCATCATCAACCGGGACAGGGGACAAGAGACCCAGTACTTC. Encoded protein: CAIINRDRGQETQYF.

V and J are TRBV4-1 and TRBJ1-2; D may be TRBD1 (6 bases). CDR1 and CDR2 from the germline V gene are MGHRA and YSYEKL. Deletions cut 0 bases from V and 5 bases from J, with 13 bases between. The CDR3 loop spans 15 amino acids. The CDR3: CASSQDRGRPYGYTF. CDR3 nucleotide sequence: TGCGCCAGCAGCCAAGATCGGGGGCGCCCGTATGGCTACACCTTC.

The chain is built from TRBV5-6 and TRBJ1-2; 8 bases are shared with TRBD1. CDR1 and CDR2 (germline): SGHDT, YYEEEE. V lost 0 bases to trimming and J lost 4 bases; unmatched junction nucleotides: 8. The CDR3 length is 16 residues. The CDR3 sequence: CASSLGMDRARYGYTF. CDR3 nucleotide sequence: TGTGCCAGCAGCTTGGGGATGGACAGGGCACGCTATGGCTACACCTTC.

The chain recombines TRBV6-2 or TRBV6-3 with TRBJ1-1; the D gene is possibly TRBD1 (5 bases). The V end lost 5 bases, the J end lost 6 bases, and 22 bases lay between the germline ends. The CDR3 spans 16 residues. Per the germline V gene, CDR1 is MNHEY and CDR2 is SVGEGT. Here the CDR3 DNA reads TGTGCCAGCAGTCCCCTCGAATGGGGACCCGACGCTGAAGCTTTCTTT. Translation: CASSPLEWGPDAEAFF.

This clonotype has more than one count but fewer than ten. CDR3: CASSDSGGNNEQFF. Here the CDR3 DNA reads TGTGCCAGCAGTGATTCTGGGGGGAACAATGAGCAGTTCTTC. This sequence joins TRBV2 and TRBJ2-1; a weak D match, TRBD2 (6 bases). The CDR3 contains 14 residues. Trimming took 3 bases from V and 5 from J, leaving 11 bases between them. Per germline, CDR1 SNHLY and CDR2 FYNNEI.

This clonotype appeared many times. V is TRBV20-1 and J is TRBJ1-5; D ambiguous. V was clipped by 0 bases and J by 0 bases, with 15 bases between them. This CDR3 has 17 amino acids. Germline CDR1 DFQATT, CDR2 SNEGSKA (reference sequence). CDR3 sequence: CSARDLGQSYSNQPQHF. The CDR3 DNA sequence: TGCAGTGCTAGAGATCTCGGGCAGAGCTATAGCAATCAGCCCCAGCATTTT.

This clonotype occurred many times. This rearrangement joins TRBV6-1 to TRBJ2-5, with D possibly being TRBD1 (6 bases). Germline CDR1 MNHNS, CDR2 SASEGT. This CDR3 contains 15 residues. The germline V and J ends were trimmed by 2 bases and 5 bases, with 15 bases remaining between them. The CDR3 region has the DNA TGTGCCAGCAGTGAACGGCCAGGGGACATTGAGACCCAGTACTTC. Protein: CASSERPGDIETQYF.

The V call is TRBV19, the J call TRBJ2-5, with 10 positions matching TRBD2. Trimming took 5 bases from V and 4 from J; bases not matched to a gene: 7. Looked up from germline, CDR1 is LNHDA and CDR2 is SQIVND (reference sequence). The CDR3 extends over 15 amino acids. CDR3 DNA sequence: TGTGCCAGTAGTTCGCGTTCTAGCGGGAGAGAGACCCAGTACTTC. Its translation: CASSSRSSGRETQYF.

The rearrangement uses TRBV3-1 and TRBJ1-2; 7 bases are shared with TRBD1. The V and J ends lost 8 bases and 4 bases, in that order; junction bases with no gene match: 13. Looked up from germline, CDR1 is LGHDT and CDR2 is YNNKEL (reference sequence). The CDR3 totals 15 residues. CDR3: CASGRSTGNFYGYTF. In DNA, the CDR3 is TGTGCCAGCGGGAGGTCGACAGGGAATTTCTATGGCTACACCTTC. The full variable domain, with the rest looked up from reference TRBV3-1 and TRBJ1-2, is DTAVSQTPKYLVTQMGNDKSIKCEQNLGHDTMYWYKQDSKKFLKIMFSYNNKELIINETVPNRFSPKSPDKAHLNLHINSLELGDSAVYFCASGRSTGNFYGYTFGSGTRLTVV.

This clonotype was found many times. The V call is TRBV7-2, the J call TRBJ2-7, with TRBD1 as a possible D gene (5 bases). The CDR3 runs to 18 residues. The germline V gene has CDR1 SGHTA and CDR2 FQGNSA. V gave up 4 bases and J gave up 0 bases, with 22 bases separating them. The CDR3, as DNA: TGTGCCAGCAGCTATGCTCAGCAGACAGACACATTCTCCTACGAGCAGTACTTC. Amino acids: CASSYAQQTDTFSYEQYF.

As concerns this clonotype: A junction boundary mismatches the germline segment, possibly from a read error. This sequence joins TRBV5-4 and TRBJ2-7, with 9 bases aligning to TRBD2. Germline assignment: CDR1 SGHNT and CDR2 YYREEE (reference sequence). This CDR3 contains 14 residues. The CDR3 here is CASSLAAGGYERYF. DNA of the CDR3: TGTGCCAGCAGCTTGGCGGCGGGAGGGTACGAGCGGTACTTC.

This clonotype was counted at least ten times. This rearrangement joins TRBV5-4 to TRBJ1-4; D possibly corresponds to TRBD1 (5 bases). The germline gives CDR1 SGHNT, CDR2 YYREEE (reference sequence). This CDR3 region has 13 residues. The V end lost 3 bases, the J end lost 5 bases, and 8 bases lay between the germline ends. CDR3 region: CASSYGGNEKLFF. DNA for the CDR3: TGTGCCAGCAGCTACGGGGGAAATGAAAAACTGTTTTTT.

This chain joins TRBV19 and TRBJ2-7, with 9 positions matching TRBD2. CDR1 LNHDA and CDR2 SQIVND come from the germline V gene (reference sequence). There are 13 residues in the CDR3. The ends lost 7 bases at V and 4 bases at J; junction bases unmatched: 5. The CDR3 reads CASIISGRYEQYF. The CDR3 nucleotides are TGTGCCAGTATTATCAGCGGGAGGTACGAGCAGTACTTC. The full variable domain, its missing parts supplied by reference TRBV19 and TRBJ2-7, is DGGITQSPKYLFRKEGQNVTLSCEQNLNHDAMYWYRQDPGQGLRLIYYSQIVNDFQKGDIAEGYSVSREKKESFPLTVTSAQKNPTAFYLCASIISGRYEQYFGPGTRLTVT.

This clonotype was observed at least ten times. The rearrangement joins TRBV27 to TRBJ2-7, with 8 bases lining up with TRBD1. Germline trimming cut 5 bases from V and 4 bases from J; bases unmatched to any gene: 10. The CDR3 length is 15 residues. Germline lookup yields CDR1 MNHEY and CDR2 SMNVEV (reference sequence). The CDR3 here is CASSQTGGRNYEQYF. CDR3 nucleotides: TGTGCCAGCAGTCAAACAGGGGGTCGGAATTACGAGCAGTACTTC.

This clonotype was observed many times. V and J are TRBV4-1 and TRBJ1-3; D is perhaps TRBD1 (6 bases). Germline V gene data show CDR1 as MGHRA and CDR2 as YSYEKL. This CDR3 has 18 residues. Trimming shortened V by 0 bases and J by 0 bases, and 15 bases separated the two germline ends. CDR3 nucleotides: TGCGCCAGCAGCCAAGAAGGGGGACAAACAATCTCTGGAAACACCATATATTTT. Translated: CASSQEGGQTISGNTIYF.

This clonotype occurred a few times. V gene TRBV11-3 combines with J gene TRBJ2-7, with TRBD1 as a possible D gene (5 bases). With 0 bases removed from V and 3 bases from J, the gap between germline ends came to 6 bases. The CDR3 sequence is 13 residues long. Per the germline V gene, CDR1 is SGHNT and CDR2 is YENEEA. CDR3 residues: CASSLDTGYEQYF. CDR3 bases: TGTGCCAGCAGCTTAGATACAGGCTACGAGCAGTACTTC.

This clonotype was picked up many times. The V gene is TRBV20-1, the J gene TRBJ2-5; D is tentatively TRBD1 or TRBD2 (5 bases each). Per germline, CDR1 DFQATT and CDR2 SNEGSKA (reference sequence). CDR3 size: 13 residues. Trimming took off 5 bases at V and 0 bases at J, with 10 bases between the two ends. DNA for the CDR3: TGCAGTGCTGGGGGACCCAACCAAGAGACCCAGTACTTC. Its translation: CSAGGPNQETQYF.

This clonotype was recorded at least ten times. This sequence joins TRBV7-9 and TRBJ1-1, with 7 bases that match TRBD1. The CDR3 is made up of 14 amino acids. Germline lookup yields CDR1 SEHNR and CDR2 FQNEAQ (reference sequence). Trimming at V came to 6 bases and at J to 6 bases, leaving 10 bases not matched to a gene. For the CDR3, the DNA is TGTGCCAGCAGTCCGACAGGGCAAAGGGCTGAAGCTTTCTTT. Its translation: CASSPTGQRAEAFF. Looking up the rest from reference TRBV7-9 and TRBJ1-1 gives the full variable domain: DTGVSQNPRHKITKRGQNVTFRCDPISEHNRLYWYRQTLGQGPEFLTYFQNEAQLEKSRLLSDRFSAERPKGSFSTLEIQRTEQGDSAMYLCASSPTGQRAEAFFGQGTRLTVV.

This clonotype has just one count. A read error may account for a junction end that differs from germline. V usage is TRBV6-5 and J usage is TRBJ2-3; D perhaps matches TRBD2 (6 bases). Germline CDR1 reads MNHEY; CDR2 reads SVGAGI. The CDR3 covers 16 residues. CDR3: CASSYGGRPHTDTQYF. In DNA, the CDR3 is TGTGCCAGTAGTTATGGTGGGAGGCCCCACACAGATACGCAGTATTTT.

As regards this clonotype: The junction does not match germline at one end; this may be a read error. This rearrangement joins TRBV20-1 to TRBJ2-1; 7 positions agree with TRBD2. CDR1 and CDR2 from the germline V gene are DFQATT and SNEGSKA (reference sequence). This CDR3 contains 15 residues. Written as DNA, the CDR3 is TGCAGTGCTAGAGATGTCATAACTAGCGACAATGAGCAATTCTTC. This translates into CSARDVITSDNEQFF.

On this clonotype: This CDR3 is missing its conserved last phenylalanine or tryptophan, likely due to a read error. This sequence joins TRBV20-1 and TRBJ2-7, with 9 bases lining up with TRBD2. Per the germline V gene, CDR1 is DFQATT and CDR2 is SNEGSKA (reference sequence). The CDR3 extends over 15 amino acids. The trim removed 6 bases at V and 2 bases at J, leaving 11 bases unmatched. CDR3 region: CSAKMTSGQTYEQYL. The CDR3, as DNA: TGCAGTGCGAAAATGACTAGCGGACAAACCTACGAGCAGTACTTA.

This clonotype was detected only a few times. This sequence may be a read error, since a much larger clone differs from it by one base. This chain joins TRBV14 and TRBJ2-5; D gene uncertain. V lost 2 bases to trimming and J lost 5 bases, with 6 bases between them. This CDR3 contains 12 residues. CDR1 and CDR2 from the germline V gene are SGHDN and FVKESK. CDR3 sequence: CASSQYGETQYF. DNA for the CDR3: TGTGCCAGCAGCCAATATGGGGAGACCCAGTACTTC.

J is TRBJ2-7 and V is TRBV7-9; D unclear. This CDR3 contains 10 residues. CDR1 SEHNR and CDR2 FQNEAQ come from the germline V gene (reference sequence). V lost 5 bases to trimming and J lost 5 bases, with 4 bases between them. For the CDR3, the DNA is TGTGCCAGCAGCCGCAACGAGCAGTACTTC. Residues: CASSRNEQYF.

At least ten counts were recorded for this clonotype. This chain links TRBV20-1 with TRBJ1-5; 11 bases line up with TRBD1. CDR3 size: 19 residues. Trimming took 0 bases from V and 4 from J; bases not matched to a gene: 14. Germline CDR1 is DFQATT and CDR2 is SNEGSKA (reference sequence). The CDR3 loop reads CSARDRFGQGALRNQPQHF. The CDR3 DNA sequence: TGCAGTGCTAGAGATCGGTTCGGACAGGGGGCTTTACGGAATCAGCCCCAGCATTTT.

This clonotype came up many times. The chain is built from TRBV6-4 and TRBJ1-6; TRBD1 matches 7 bases. Trimming cost V 2 bases and J 7 bases; bases outside gene matches: 11. CDR3 length: 17 amino acids. The germline gives CDR1 MRHNA, CDR2 SNTAGT. Written as DNA, the CDR3 is TGTGCCAGCAGTGACCGATATAACAGGGGCGGGAATTCACCCCTCCACTTT. This sequence encodes CASSDRYNRGGNSPLHF.

This clonotype was seen many times. The chain's CDR3 is CASSQDLGGRREGYTF. CDR3 bases: TGCGCCAGCAGCCAAGATTTGGGGGGACGCCGGGAGGGCTACACCTTC. The chain combines TRBV4-3 with TRBJ1-2; tentative D call: TRBD1 (5 bases). V lost 0 bases and J lost 8, with 19 bases in between. Germline CDR1 LGHNA, CDR2 YSLEER. This CDR3 region has 16 residues.

The sample holds many counts of this clonotype. This chain joins TRBV27 and TRBJ2-1, with 12 bases fitting TRBD2. Trimming cost V 5 bases and J 10 bases; bases outside gene matches: 12. The CDR3 consists of 16 residues. The germline CDR1 and CDR2 sequences are MNHEY and SMNVEV (reference sequence). CDR3 sequence: CASSPYSSGRVGEQFF. The CDR3 nucleotides are TGTGCCAGCAGTCCCTATTCTAGCGGGAGGGTCGGGGAGCAGTTCTTC.